One sample yielded the 9 T cell receptor beta chains listed below, sequenced in a study of tumor and adjacent non-tumor tissue in lung cancer. Three rounds of nested PCR, following a modified ARM-PCR protocol, produced the TCRbeta library. Via MiXCR, TCRdb re-called the multiplex PCR reads, giving one row per CDR3 protein. The sample yields about 140,000 distinct CDR3 sequences, around 67% seen once. RNA was extracted from bulk tissue without any cell sorting. The material sequenced was lung tumor tissue. Receptors were obtained from a man aged 55 to 69 with small cell lung cancer.

The chain links TRBV20-1 to TRBJ2-1, with D possibly being TRBD1 (8 bases). The germline V gene has CDR1 DFQATT and CDR2 SNEGSKA (reference sequence). This CDR3 contains 18 residues. V was shortened by 4 bases and J by 6 bases, with 28 bases between the two germline ends. In nucleotides, the CDR3 is TGCAGTGCTACCTCCGGACAGGGCGTCGTCGGGAGGTTCAATGAGCAGTTCTTC. The encoded protein is CSATSGQGVVGRFNEQFF.

Concerning this clonotype: The junction differs from germline at one of its ends, possibly a read error. The chain's CDR3 is CVSSPPTWRRRTEAFF. The CDR3 coding sequence is TGTGTCAGCAGCCCTCCGACATGGCGCAGGCGAACTGAAGCTTTCTTT. This sequence joins TRBV12-3 or TRBV12-4 and TRBJ1-1, with D unclear. There are 16 residues in the CDR3.

About this clonotype itself: A read error may account for a junction end that differs from germline. This chain connects TRBV11-2 to TRBJ2-3, with TRBD2 matching 8 bases. The CDR3 consists of 14 residues. Germline CDR1 reads SGHAT; CDR2 reads FQNNGV. Here the CDR3 DNA reads TGCACCAGCAGCACGAGCGGGGGCACAGATACGCAGTATTTC. Translation gives CTSSTSGGTDTQYF.

In this sample, this clonotype turned up a few times. At one boundary the junction diverges from the germline segment, which might be a read error. The CDR3 DNA reads as TGTGACAGCAGGCGTCGGGCCGCCCCAGTAGAGACCCAGTACTTC. This encodes CDSRRRAAPVETQYF. J is TRBJ2-5 and V is TRBV6-6; no clear D gene. The CDR3 loop spans 15 amino acids. Germline assignment: CDR1 MNHNY and CDR2 SVGAGI (reference sequence).

Turning to this clonotype: A much larger clonotype is one base distant, so this may be a read error. The chain carries TRBV12-3 or TRBV12-4 and TRBJ2-2; D is perhaps TRBD2 (6 bases). CDR3 length: 14 residues. The CDR3 region has the DNA TGTGCCAGCATCCTCCGGGGGAACACCGGGGAGCTGTTATTT. It specifies CASILRGNTGELLF.

This clonotype was detected a few times. Given a much more abundant clone one base away, this may be a read error. The chain is built from TRBV20-1 and TRBJ2-3, with TRBD2 identical over 9 bases. Trimming at V came to 2 bases and at J to 2 bases, leaving 5 bases not matched to a gene. From germline, CDR1 is DFQATT and CDR2 SNEGSKA (reference sequence). The CDR3 length is 15 residues. CDR3 protein: CSARLAGFNTDTQYF. DNA of the CDR3: TGCAGTGCTAGACTAGCGGGATTTAACACAGATACGCAGTATTTT.

This clonotype was seen only a few times. A much larger clone lies a single base off, so this may be a read error. The V and J genes are TRBV6-5 and TRBJ2-1; no clear D gene. CDR3 length: 15 amino acids. Germline lookup yields CDR1 MNHEY and CDR2 SVGAGI. The ends were cut back, 2 bases at V and 6 bases at J, with 14 bases in the middle. CDR3 residues: CASSYVSDRPNEQFF. Written as DNA, the CDR3 is TGTGCCAGCAGTTACGTATCAGATCGACCCAATGAGCAGTTCTTC.

Comments on this clonotype: The junction and the germline gene differ at one end; a read error may be behind it. The chain is built from TRBV6-1 and TRBJ1-5, with D possibly matching TRBD1 (5 bases). CDR1 and CDR2 from the germline V gene are MNHNS and SASEGT. The CDR3 spans 15 residues. CDR3 sequence reads: CVSSTGTSSNHPQHF. CDR3 DNA sequence: TGTGTCAGCAGTACCGGGACCTCGAGCAATCATCCCCAGCATTTT.

This clonotype was seen only a few times. The rearrangement joins TRBV4-1 to TRBJ2-5; D gene uncertain. The CDR3 sequence is 14 residues long. Germline CDR1 MGHRA, CDR2 YSYEKL. The ends were cut back, 1 base at V and 2 bases at J, with 8 bases in the middle. CDR3 DNA: TGCGCCAGCAGCCAAGGACCAACTCAAGAGACCCAGTACTTC. Amino acids: CASSQGPTQETQYF.